This T cell receptor (beta chain) was recorded in a study of T cell responses to AZD1222 COVID-19 vaccine. The study, taken as a whole, reports: An increase in Spike-specific TCR breadth and depth was observed after two AZD1222 doses. Clonal diversity may have been underestimated in mostly white British donors.

The V gene's germline CDR1 is SGDLS and CDR2 YYNGEE. CDR3 length: 14 amino acids. J was trimmed by 3 bases and V by 4 bases; bases with no gene match: 4. About this clone: Its cognate antigen is unknown.

Some clones are missing from TCRdb's copy, which holds only in-frame ones; the method was immunoSEQ multiplex PCR. The sample contains around 160,000 clones, around 93% of which appear only once. The clonotype comes from an adult in good health. The chain links TRBV9 to TRBJ1-1; 9 nucleotides align to TRBD1. The sample in question was peripheral blood, obtained on day 0 of AZD1222 vaccination. CDR3 loop: CASSSRDRDTEAFF. In nucleotides, the CDR3 is TGTGCCAGCAGCAGCCGGGACAGGGACACTGAAGCTTTCTTT.